This TCR beta chain is drawn from a study of early T cells in non-severe SARS-CoV-2 infection. Study-wide context: The sequenced material was bulk RNA from unsorted whole blood, and its chains were unpaired.

Unmatched junction bases numbered 7, after V lost 7 bases and J lost 2 bases. This CDR3 has 15 residues. From germline, CDR1 is MNHEY and CDR2 SMNVEV (reference sequence). This clonotype was counted many times. TCRdb processed the 5' RACE reads anew with MiXCR; each CDR3 protein has one entry. The profile covers fewer than 40,000 distinct CDR3 sequences, with over 4.5% appearing a single time and 4.8% taken by the ten largest. This chain connects TRBV27 to TRBJ2-1, with 8 bases fitting TRBD2. The sample consisted of whole blood. The TCR originated in an adult who was a healthcare worker with PCR-confirmed SARS-CoV-2 infection or an uninfected control (not recorded which). CDR3 sequence reads: CASTLSGSPYNEQFF. The CDR3, as DNA: TGTGCCAGCACCCTGAGCGGGAGTCCCTACAATGAGCAGTTCTTC.